This T cell receptor (beta chain) was observed in a study of radiotherapy plus CTLA-4 blockade in lung cancer (dated by TCRdb to the late 2010s). Study-level background: Among the enrolled patients, about 19% had an objective response, and 31% reached disease control. What the research found in general, with its limitations: Increased serum interferon-beta after radiation, together with early dynamic changes in blood T cell clones, were reported to be the strongest predictors of response. TCR clones derived from tumors expanded in peripheral blood after treatment with radiotherapy and ipilimumab.

Remarks on this clone: Its specific antigen is unknown. No base qualities exist here, and no much larger clone lies one base off it.

For CDR1 and CDR2, the germline V gene (reference sequence) lists GTSNPN and SVGIG. At the junction V is shortened by 0 bases and J by 7 bases, with 10 bases in between. CDR3 length: 13 amino acids, cysteine to phenylalanine. Only CDR3 DNA remains: 39 bases, in frame from the first base. The study evaluated CTLA-4 blockade (ipilimumab) given together with focal radiation therapy in patients who had chemo-refractory metastatic non-small-cell lung cancer. Library generation was performed with the immunoSEQ multiplex PCR assay. Held by TCRdb, this immuneACCESS table contains in-frame sequences only and omits some clones. Under half of the omission traces to an unresolved V gene where checked; the cause of the rest is unknown. The sample profile shows around 90,000 clones; about 83% of them were found once. The biggest ten clones account for 0.65% to 0.9% of the sample.

The sequenced sample was peripheral blood, obtained from a patient treated with radiotherapy plus ipilimumab. The TCR originated in a human donor with non-small cell lung cancer who had stable disease on radiotherapy plus ipilimumab. The chain employs TRBV30 and TRBJ2-1, with a weak D call of TRBD2 (6 bases match). The nucleotides are TGTGCCTGGAGTGTGTTGGAGGGTAATGAGCAGTTCTTC. Its amino acids are CAWSVLEGNEQFF.